One and the same sample provided the 15 T cell receptor beta chains below, sequenced in a study of blood T cell repertoires in COVID-19. The table came from immunoSEQ multiplex PCR; TCRdb's copy has only in-frame clones and leaves some out. The table includes approximately 220,000 clones, 65% to 85% detected once. Sequencing used peripheral blood. Receptors originate from a woman of 80 years or more with acute or convalescent COVID-19.

In regard to this clone: At the DNA level, this CDR3 is encoded by other sequences in the same sample as well. The CDR3 sequence is CASSLQGAGGYTF. The CDR3 DNA is TGTGCCAGCAGTCTACAGGGGGCTGGGGGCTACACCTTC. V and J are TRBV28 and TRBJ1-2; 9 bases agree with TRBD1. Trimming cost V 5 bases and J 8 bases; bases outside gene matches: 6. The CDR3 runs 13 residues. CDR1 and CDR2 from the germline V gene are MDHEN and SYDVKM.

V usage is TRBV28 and J usage is TRBJ2-7; 8 positions agree with TRBD2. The junction had 15 bases not matched to a gene; V was cut back by 3 bases and J by 8 bases. Germline lookup yields CDR1 MDHEN and CDR2 SYDVKM. The CDR3 spans 16 residues. This chain's CDR3 is CASSFAAGGPWGKQYF. The CDR3 DNA follows: TGTGCCAGCAGTTTCGCGGCGGGAGGACCTTGGGGAAAGCAGTACTTC.

The chain combines TRBV5-1 with TRBJ2-5; 10 nucleotides match TRBD1. CDR3 size: 17 residues. The J segment lost 1 base and the V segment lost 1 base, leaving 7 bases of the junction unmatched. The germline CDR1 and CDR2 sequences are SGHRS and YFSETQ. The CDR3 sequence is CASSLHVTGGAQETQYF. The CDR3, as DNA: TGCGCCAGCAGCTTGCACGTGACAGGGGGCGCCCAAGAGACCCAGTACTTC.

The chain carries TRBV4-1 and TRBJ1-5, with no clear D. This CDR3 is 15 amino acids long. Per the germline V gene, CDR1 is MGHRA and CDR2 is YSYEKL. Trimming shortened V by 1 base and J by 2 bases, and 9 bases separated the two germline ends. The chain's CDR3 is CASSQVIQGNQPQHF. CDR3 nucleotides: TGCGCCAGCAGCCAAGTTATCCAGGGCAATCAGCCCCAGCATTTT.

This CDR3 is CASSPPGNSYEQYF. The CDR3 nucleotides read TGTGCCAGCAGTCCCCCAGGGAACTCCTACGAGCAGTACTTC. V is TRBV3-1 (or the pseudogene TRBV3-2) and J is TRBJ2-7; possible D gene TRBD1, 5 bases. Trimming took 6 bases from V and 0 from J, leaving 12 bases between them. Per germline, CDR1 LGHDT and CDR2 YNNKEL (reference sequence). CDR3 size: 14 residues.

The CDR3 nucleotides read TGTGCCAGCGGAAGATTTGGACAAGCAAGCAATCAGCCCCAGCATTTT. Its translation: CASGRFGQASNQPQHF. The V call is TRBV28, the J call TRBJ1-5, with D possibly matching TRBD1 (5 bases). In germline, CDR1 is MDHEN, CDR2 SYDVKM. The V and J ends lost 8 bases and 1 base respectively, with 18 bases between them. The CDR3 is 16 residues long.

CDR3 nucleotides: TGTGCCAGCAGCCGTAGGGGGCCTGATGGCTACACCTTC. Translating gives CASSRRGPDGYTF. The chain employs TRBV7-8 and TRBJ1-2, with 7 bases fitting TRBD1. The CDR3 totals 13 residues. The V gene end was trimmed by 5 bases and the J gene end by 6 bases; junction bases not matched to a gene: 6. From germline, CDR1 is SGHVS and CDR2 FQNEAQ.

The chain carries TRBV28 and TRBJ2-2, with 14 bases lining up with TRBD2. Germline V gene data show CDR1 as MDHEN and CDR2 as SYDVKM. The V gene end was trimmed by 2 bases and the J gene end by 8 bases; junction bases not matched to a gene: 1. This CDR3 comprises 15 residues. The CDR3 bases are TGTGCCAGCAGTTTAGGGACTAGCGGGAGTGGGGAGCTGTTTTTT. Translation: CASSLGTSGSGELFF.

The chain uses TRBV5-1 and TRBJ1-2; 9 nucleotides match TRBD1. Trimming removed 4 bases from V and 3 bases from J; junction bases left unmatched: 10. The V gene's germline CDR1 is SGHRS and CDR2 YFSETQ. The CDR3 is 16 residues long. The CDR3 nucleotides read TGCGCCAGCAGCATATCCGGGACAGGGATGGACTATGGCTACACCTTC. Translating gives CASSISGTGMDYGYTF.

The chain joins TRBV3-1 (or the pseudogene TRBV3-2) to TRBJ2-5; D perhaps matches TRBD2 (5 bases). The CDR3 loop spans 12 amino acids. V was shortened by 4 bases and J by 5 bases, with 8 bases between the two germline ends. Germline V gives CDR1 LGHDT, CDR2 YNNKEL (reference sequence). CDR3 region: CASSPGVETQYF. DNA of the CDR3: TGTGCCAGCAGCCCCGGGGTGGAGACCCAGTACTTC.

V and J are TRBV6-5 and TRBJ1-5; no clear D. This CDR3 region has 15 residues. Germline CDR1 MNHEY, CDR2 SVGAGI. V was cut by 9 bases and J by 0 bases, with 15 bases left in between. CDR3 nucleotide sequence: TGTGCCAGTACACTTGGAGAATATAGCAATCAGCCCCAGCATTTT. This sequence encodes CASTLGEYSNQPQHF.

The chain carries TRBV7-9 and TRBJ1-6, with D uncertain. CDR1 is SEHNR and CDR2 is FQNEAQ in the germline V gene (reference sequence). Trimming left V 6 bases short and J 8 bases short, with 14 bases between. The CDR3 sequence is 14 residues long. This CDR3 is CASSQNERDSPLHF. For the CDR3, the DNA is TGTGCCAGCAGTCAGAACGAGAGGGATTCACCCCTCCACTTT.

The chain recombines TRBV2 with TRBJ1-4; the D is unclear. V lost 7 bases to trimming and J lost 4 bases, with 16 bases between them. The CDR3 loop spans 15 amino acids. Germline V gene lookup returns CDR1 SNHLY and CDR2 FYNNEI. The CDR3: CASIGGLVDNEKLFF. The CDR3 DNA reads TGTGCCAGCATCGGAGGACTCGTGGATAATGAAAAACTGTTTTTT.

This chain joins TRBV19 and TRBJ1-2; weak D call: TRBD1 (5 bases). Deletions cut 6 bases from V and 7 bases from J, with 18 bases between. This CDR3 is 14 amino acids long. CDR1 is LNHDA and CDR2 is SQIVND in the germline V gene (reference sequence). The CDR3 DNA is TGTGCCAGTAGCATTCCTGGGGGAGGGAGTGGCTACACCTTC. Translating gives CASSIPGGGSGYTF.

The genes are TRBV3-1 (or the pseudogene TRBV3-2) and TRBJ1-4, with a possible D match to TRBD1 (6 bases). The V gene lost 1 base and the J gene lost 4 bases, with 10 bases spanning the gap. CDR1 is LGHDT and CDR2 is YNNKEL in the germline V gene (reference sequence). The CDR3 spans 15 residues. This chain's CDR3 is CASSQVQGFNEKLFF. The CDR3 DNA is TGTGCCAGCAGCCAAGTACAGGGTTTTAATGAAAAACTGTTTTTT.